This record looks at one T cell receptor (beta chain) sequence and its context. The CDR3 totals 14 residues. Germline CDR1 reads SGHRS; CDR2 reads YFSETQ. TCRdb reprocessed the 5' RACE reads, keeping one entry per CDR3 protein, no DNA. The table lists almost 450,000 distinct CDR3 sequences. The sample comes from a study of T cells expressing NK-cell markers. The chain employs TRBV5-1 and TRBJ1-2. Sample: blood T cells: a sorted CD56 or NKG2C T cell subset, CD4+ or CD8+ T cells, or bulk PBMC T cells (not recorded which). This clonotype originated in a woman between 18 and 70 years old in good health. The CDR3 sequence: CATRVDTSVTGYTF.